This T cell receptor beta chain was captured by sequencing in a study of T cells in Graves' hyperthyroidism and ophthalmopathy. Trimming removed 2 bases at V and 2 bases at J, with 6 bases between. The CDR3 runs 12 residues. Germline V gives CDR1 GTSNPN, CDR2 SVGIG (reference sequence). Absent ophthalmopathy progression within 18 months defined stable Graves' hyperthyroidism. These patients, aged 18 to 65, had recently diagnosed hyperthyroidism lasting under 2 months. Study observations and caveats: Ophthalmopathy was predicted by the model a median of roughly 6.6 months ahead of onset.

This clonotype was counted ten times or more. Its antigen is not identified. RNA transcripts were the template for amplifying TCR beta CDR3 regions. Carried out on the TCR CDR3, a first-round RT-PCR used the HTBI primer set. TCRdb re-called the multiplex PCR reads through MiXCR, storing one row per CDR3 protein. The data show some 400,000 distinct CDR3 sequences, approximately 19% seen once. The sample taken for sequencing was blood. The TCR originated in a woman aged 18-29 years with Graves' hyperthyroidism. The rearrangement joins TRBV30 to TRBJ1-2; D call uncertain. CDR3 loop: CAWSPPNYGYTF. CDR3 DNA sequence: TGTGCCTGGAGTCCCCCGAACTATGGCTACACCTTC.